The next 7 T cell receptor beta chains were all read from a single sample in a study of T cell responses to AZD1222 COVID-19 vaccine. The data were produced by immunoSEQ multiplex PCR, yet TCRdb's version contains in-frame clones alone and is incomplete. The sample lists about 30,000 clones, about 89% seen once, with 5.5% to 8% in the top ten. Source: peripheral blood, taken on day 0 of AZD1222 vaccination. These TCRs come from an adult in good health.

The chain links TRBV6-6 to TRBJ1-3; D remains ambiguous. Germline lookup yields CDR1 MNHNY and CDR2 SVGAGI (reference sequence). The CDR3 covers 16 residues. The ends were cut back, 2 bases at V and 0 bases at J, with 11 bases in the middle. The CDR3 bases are TGTGCCAGCAGTTACAGAAATTCGGCCTCTGGAAACACCATATATTTT. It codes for CASSYRNSASGNTIYF.

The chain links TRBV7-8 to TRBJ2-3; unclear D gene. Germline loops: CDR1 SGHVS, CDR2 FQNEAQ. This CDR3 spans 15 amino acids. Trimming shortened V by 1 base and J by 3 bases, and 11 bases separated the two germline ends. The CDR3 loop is CASSLVSWRTDTQYF. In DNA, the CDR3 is TGTGCCAGCAGCTTAGTTTCCTGGCGGACAGATACGCAGTATTTT.

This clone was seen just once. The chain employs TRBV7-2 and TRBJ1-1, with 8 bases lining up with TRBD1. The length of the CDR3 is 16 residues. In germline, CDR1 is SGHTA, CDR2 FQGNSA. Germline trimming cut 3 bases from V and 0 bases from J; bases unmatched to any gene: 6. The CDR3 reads CASSFDRGVVNTEAFF. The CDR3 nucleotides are TGTGCCAGCAGCTTCGACAGGGGAGTTGTGAACACTGAAGCTTTCTTT.

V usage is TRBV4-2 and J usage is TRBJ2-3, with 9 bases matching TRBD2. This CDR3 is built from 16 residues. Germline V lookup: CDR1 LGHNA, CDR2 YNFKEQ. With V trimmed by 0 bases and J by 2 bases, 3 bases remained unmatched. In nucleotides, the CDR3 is TGTGCCAGCAGCCAAGATGCTAGCGGGGCCACAGATACGCAGTATTTT. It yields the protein CASSQDASGATDTQYF.

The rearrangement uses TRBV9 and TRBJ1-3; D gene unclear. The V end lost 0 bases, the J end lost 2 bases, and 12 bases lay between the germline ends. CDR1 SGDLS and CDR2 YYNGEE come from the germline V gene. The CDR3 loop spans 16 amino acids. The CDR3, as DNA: TGTGCCAGCAGCGTAGTAGAGGCTAGTCCTGGAAACACCATATATTTT. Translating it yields CASSVVEASPGNTIYF.

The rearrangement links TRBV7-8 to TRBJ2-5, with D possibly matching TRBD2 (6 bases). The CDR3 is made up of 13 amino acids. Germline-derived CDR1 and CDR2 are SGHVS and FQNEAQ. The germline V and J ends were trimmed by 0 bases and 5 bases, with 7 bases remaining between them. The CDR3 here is CASSLAGRETQYF. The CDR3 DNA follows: TGTGCCAGCAGCTTAGCGGGGAGGGAGACCCAGTACTTC.

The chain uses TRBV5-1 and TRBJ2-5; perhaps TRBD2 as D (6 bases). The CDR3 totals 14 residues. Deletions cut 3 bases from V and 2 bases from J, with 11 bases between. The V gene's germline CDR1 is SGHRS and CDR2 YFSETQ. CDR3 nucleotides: TGCGCCAGCAGCTCCGGAGGGAGTCAAGAGACCCAGTACTTC. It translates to CASSSGGSQETQYF.